These 14 T cell receptor beta chains were sequenced from one sample in a study of cytomegalovirus exposure and HLA in healthy donors. Primers included in the PCR were 60 Vbeta and 13 Jbeta primers. Assay used: immunoSEQ multiplex PCR; TCRdb lists only in-frame clones, some missing. The sample shows about 100,000 clones, 50% to 70% of them seen only once. Specimen: PBMCs. All receptors derive from a human donor in good health.

J is TRBJ1-1 and V is TRBV6-5; D unresolved. The CDR3 totals 13 residues. V dropped 6 bases and J dropped 6 bases, with 14 bases sitting between them. The germline V gene encodes CDR1 MNHEY and CDR2 SVGAGI. CDR3 amino acids: CASSPSGVPEAFF. In DNA, the CDR3 is TGTGCCAGCAGCCCCTCCGGGGTGCCTGAAGCTTTCTTT.

V and J are TRBV19 and TRBJ2-7; D might be TRBD1 (6 bases). Germline assignment: CDR1 LNHDA and CDR2 SQIVND (reference sequence). V was clipped by 6 bases and J by 6 bases, with 15 bases between them. CDR3 length: 13 residues. CDR3 residues: CASRVAGDSEQYF. The CDR3 coding sequence is TGTGCCAGTAGAGTCGCAGGGGATTCCGAGCAGTACTTC.

The chain recombines TRBV30 with TRBJ1-6, with a weak D call TRBD1 (5 bases). CDR1 and CDR2 (germline): GTSNPN, SVGIG (reference sequence). CDR3 length equals 15 residues. V gave up 6 bases and J gave up 6 bases, with 18 bases separating them. The DNA of the CDR3 is TGTGCCTGTCATCGGCAGGGCACCCTTAATTCACCCCTCCACTTT. Protein sequence: CACHRQGTLNSPLHF.

The chain employs TRBV28 and TRBJ2-1, with D possibly being TRBD2 (5 bases). The V gene's germline CDR1 is MDHEN and CDR2 SYDVKM. The CDR3 extends over 18 amino acids. The ends were cut back, 9 bases at V and 4 bases at J, with 28 bases in the middle. As DNA, the CDR3 is TGTGCCAGTAGTCTACCCTGGGCTAGCCGAACTCCTTACAATGAGCAGTTCTTC. As protein: CASSLPWASRTPYNEQFF.

The chain couples TRBV30 to TRBJ2-5; D gene uncertain. Trimming took off 3 bases at V and 0 bases at J, with 8 bases between the two ends. The CDR3 length is 13 residues. Germline V gene sequence: CDR1 GTSNPN, CDR2 SVGIG (reference sequence). For the CDR3, the DNA is TGTGCCTGGAGGGTCGAGTACCAAGAGACCCAGTACTTC. It codes for CAWRVEYQETQYF.

The J gene is TRBJ1-1, the V gene TRBV2, with TRBD1 as a possible D gene (5 bases). CDR3 size: 11 residues. V shed 6 bases and J shed 11 bases, with 13 bases lying between them. In germline, CDR1 is SNHLY, CDR2 FYNNEI. The CDR3 DNA follows: TGTGCCAGCAGGGTCGGGGGTCGGGCTTTCTTT. Translating it yields CASRVGGRAFF.

This clone showed up just once. CDR3 sequence (DNA): TGTGCCAGTAGTAGGACAGGCAAATCTTACGAGCAGTACTTC. Amino acid sequence: CASSRTGKSYEQYF. This chain joins TRBV19 and TRBJ2-7, with TRBD1 matching 7 bases. Losses at the gene ends were 4 bases for V and 4 bases for J; bases not matched to a gene: 7. This CDR3 has 14 residues. CDR1 and CDR2 from the germline V gene are LNHDA and SQIVND (reference sequence).

The rearrangement links TRBV6-1 to TRBJ2-1; unclear D gene. CDR1 MNHNS and CDR2 SASEGT come from the germline V gene. CDR3 length: 11 amino acids. The ends were cut back, 6 bases at V and 7 bases at J, with 7 bases in the middle. This chain's CDR3 is CASSRRNEQFF. The CDR3 coding sequence is TGTGCCAGCAGCCGTCGGAATGAGCAGTTCTTC.

This clone was seen only a few times. CDR3 residues: CARSLEASGRAGFNNEQFF. In nucleotides, the CDR3 is TGTGCCAGAAGCTTGGAGGCTAGCGGGAGGGCCGGTTTCAACAATGAGCAGTTCTTC. The V gene is TRBV5-3, the J gene TRBJ2-1, with 12 nucleotides matching TRBD2. TRBV5-3 is identified as an open reading frame with a role that is uncertain. J was trimmed by 5 bases and V by 0 bases; bases with no gene match: 12. The CDR3 consists of 19 residues.

V usage is TRBV9 and J usage is TRBJ2-4; the match to TRBD2 covers 7 bases. The CDR3 consists of 16 residues. Looked up from germline, CDR1 is SGDLS and CDR2 is YYNGEE. Trimming at V came to 0 bases and at J to 4 bases, leaving 7 bases not matched to a gene. Here the CDR3 DNA reads TGTGCCAGCAGCGTAGCTCCCCTAGCGGATAAAAACATTCAGTACTTC. This encodes CASSVAPLADKNIQYF.

The genes are TRBV5-1 and TRBJ1-3; unclear D gene. Germline CDR1 reads SGHRS; CDR2 reads YFSETQ. The V and J ends lost 4 bases and 0 bases respectively, with 11 bases between them. This CDR3 has 15 amino acids. CDR3 nucleotides: TGCGCCAGCAGCGTGGACTGGAGCTCTGGAAACACCATATATTTT. Protein: CASSVDWSSGNTIYF. Variable domain in full (rest from reference TRBV5-1 and TRBJ1-3): KAGVTQTPRYLIKTRGQQVTLSCSPISGHRSVSWYQQTPGQGLQFLFEYFSETQRNKGNFPGRFSGRQFSNSRSEMNVSTLELGDSALYLCASSVDWSSGNTIYFGEGSWLTVV.

The V and J genes are TRBV5-3 and TRBJ2-5; 7 bases fit TRBD1. TRBV5-3 is known as an ORF, though its function is uncertain. The CDR3 sequence is 11 residues long. CDR3 protein: CAGGWSKTQYF. The CDR3 bases are TGTGCAGGGGGCTGGTCGAAGACCCAGTACTTC.

This chain joins TRBV29-1 and TRBJ1-5; 7 nucleotides align to TRBD1. Unmatched junction bases numbered 8, after V lost 5 bases and J lost 7 bases. Germline lookup yields CDR1 SQVTM and CDR2 ANQGSEA. There are 13 residues in the CDR3. CDR3 in amino acids: CSVMTGSSQPQHF. In nucleotides, the CDR3 is TGCAGCGTTATGACAGGGTCGTCCCAGCCCCAGCATTTT.

The chain combines TRBV5-1 with TRBJ2-1, with TRBD2 matching 9 bases. Germline V gene lookup returns CDR1 SGHRS and CDR2 YFSETQ. Trimming removed 6 bases from V and 7 bases from J; junction bases left unmatched: 11. This CDR3 contains 15 residues. The CDR3 nucleotides are TGCGCCAGCACCAACGTAGCGGGAGTCACAAATGAGCAGTTCTTC. Translation: CASTNVAGVTNEQFF.